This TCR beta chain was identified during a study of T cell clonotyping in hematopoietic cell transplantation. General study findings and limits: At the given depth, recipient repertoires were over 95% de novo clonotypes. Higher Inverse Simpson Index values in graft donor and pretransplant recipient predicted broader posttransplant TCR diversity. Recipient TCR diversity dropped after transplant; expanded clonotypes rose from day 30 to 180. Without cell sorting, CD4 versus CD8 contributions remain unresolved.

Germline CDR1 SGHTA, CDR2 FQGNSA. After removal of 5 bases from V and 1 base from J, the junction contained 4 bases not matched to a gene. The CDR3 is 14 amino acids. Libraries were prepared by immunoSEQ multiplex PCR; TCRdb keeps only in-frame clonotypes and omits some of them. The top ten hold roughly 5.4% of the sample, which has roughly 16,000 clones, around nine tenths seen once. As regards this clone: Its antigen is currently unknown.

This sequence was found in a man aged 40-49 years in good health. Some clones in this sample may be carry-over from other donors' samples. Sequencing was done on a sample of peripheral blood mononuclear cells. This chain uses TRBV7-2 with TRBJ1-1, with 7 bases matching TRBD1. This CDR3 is CASSPGQTNTEAFF. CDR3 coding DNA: TGTGCCAGCAGCCCGGGACAGACGAACACTGAAGCTTTCTTT.